This TCR beta chain stems from a study of blood T cell repertoires in COVID-19. This CDR3 has 14 residues. From germline, CDR1 is SGHRS and CDR2 YFSETQ. Trimming took off 0 bases at V and 7 bases at J, with 14 bases between the two ends. Repertoires were generated with immunoSEQ multiplex PCR, while TCRdb's copy carries only in-frame clones and drops some. The data hold just over 150,000 clones, with approximately 81% observed a single time. The rearrangement uses TRBV5-1 and TRBJ2-7; no clear D gene. Material for sequencing was peripheral blood. The sequence derives from a human donor with acute or convalescent COVID-19. The donor label of this sample is uncertain. CDR3 region: CASSLVLDTGEQYF. The DNA for the CDR3 is TGCGCCAGCAGCTTGGTTTTAGACACCGGAGAGCAGTACTTC.